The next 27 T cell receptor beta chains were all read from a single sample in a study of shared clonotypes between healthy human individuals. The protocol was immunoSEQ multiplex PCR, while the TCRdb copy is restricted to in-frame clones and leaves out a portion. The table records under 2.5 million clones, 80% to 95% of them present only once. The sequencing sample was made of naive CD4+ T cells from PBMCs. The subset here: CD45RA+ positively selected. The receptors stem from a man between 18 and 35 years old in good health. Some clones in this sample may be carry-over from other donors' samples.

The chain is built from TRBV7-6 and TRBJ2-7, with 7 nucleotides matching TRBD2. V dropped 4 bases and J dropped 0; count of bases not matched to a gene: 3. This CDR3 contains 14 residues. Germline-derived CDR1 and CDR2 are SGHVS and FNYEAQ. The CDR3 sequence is CASSSWEGSYEQYF. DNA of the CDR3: TGTGCCAGCAGCTCGTGGGAGGGCTCCTACGAGCAGTACTTC.

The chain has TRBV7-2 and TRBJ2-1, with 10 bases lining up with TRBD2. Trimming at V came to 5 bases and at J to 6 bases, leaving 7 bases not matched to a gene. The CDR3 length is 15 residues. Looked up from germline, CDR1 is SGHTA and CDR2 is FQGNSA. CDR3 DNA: TGTGCCAGCAGCCCCAGCGGGAGGGCCGGCAATGAGCAGTTCTTC. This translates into CASSPSGRAGNEQFF.

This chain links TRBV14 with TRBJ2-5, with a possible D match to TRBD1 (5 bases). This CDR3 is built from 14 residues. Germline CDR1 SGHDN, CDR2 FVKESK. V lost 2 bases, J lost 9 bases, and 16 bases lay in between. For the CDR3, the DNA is TGTGCCAGCAGCCAAAGAACTCTTGAAGGGGCCCAGTACTTC. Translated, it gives CASSQRTLEGAQYF.

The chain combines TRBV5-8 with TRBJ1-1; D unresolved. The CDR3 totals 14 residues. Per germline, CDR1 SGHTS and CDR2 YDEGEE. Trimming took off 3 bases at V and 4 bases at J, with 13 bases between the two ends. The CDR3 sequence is CASSSYRLGTEAFF. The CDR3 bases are TGTGCCAGCAGCTCGTACAGATTGGGCACTGAAGCTTTCTTT.

CDR3 sequence: CAWSGGSETQYF. Written as DNA, the CDR3 is TGTGCCTGGAGCGGCGGGAGTGAGACCCAGTACTTC. The rearrangement uses TRBV30 and TRBJ2-5, with 7 bases aligning to TRBD2. Germline trimming cut 3 bases from V and 5 bases from J; bases unmatched to any gene: 3. Germline V gene sequence: CDR1 GTSNPN, CDR2 SVGIG (reference sequence). The CDR3 runs to 12 residues.

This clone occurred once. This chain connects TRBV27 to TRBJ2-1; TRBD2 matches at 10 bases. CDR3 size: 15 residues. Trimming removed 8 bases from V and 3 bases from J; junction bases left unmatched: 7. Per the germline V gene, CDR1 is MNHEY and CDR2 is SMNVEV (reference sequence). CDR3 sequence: CASRNSGGRYNEQFF. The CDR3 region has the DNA TGTGCCAGCCGGAATAGCGGGGGGCGCTACAATGAGCAGTTCTTC.

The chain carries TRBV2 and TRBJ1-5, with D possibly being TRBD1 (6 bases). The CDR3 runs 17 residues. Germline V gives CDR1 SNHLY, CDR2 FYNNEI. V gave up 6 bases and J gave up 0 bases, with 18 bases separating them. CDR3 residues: CASRQGRSPYSNQPQHF. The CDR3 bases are TGTGCCAGCAGACAGGGACGGTCTCCTTATAGCAATCAGCCCCAGCATTTT. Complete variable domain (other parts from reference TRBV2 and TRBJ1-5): EPEVTQTPSHQVTQMGQEVILRCVPISNHLYFYWYRQILGQKVEFLVSFYNNEISEKSEIFDDQFSVERPDGSNFTLKIRSTKLEDSAMYFCASRQGRSPYSNQPQHFGDGTRLSIL.

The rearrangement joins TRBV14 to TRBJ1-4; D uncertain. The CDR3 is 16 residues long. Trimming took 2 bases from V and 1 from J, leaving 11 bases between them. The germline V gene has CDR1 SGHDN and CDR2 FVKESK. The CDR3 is CASSQSRRGTNEKLFF. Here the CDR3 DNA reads TGTGCCAGCAGCCAATCACGACGTGGAACTAATGAAAAACTGTTTTTT.

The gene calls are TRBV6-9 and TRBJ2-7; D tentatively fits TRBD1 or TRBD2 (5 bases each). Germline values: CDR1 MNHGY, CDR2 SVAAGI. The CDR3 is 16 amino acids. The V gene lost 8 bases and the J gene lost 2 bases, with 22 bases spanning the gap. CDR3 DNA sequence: TGTGCCAGCTTTTGTTACGCGGGTCAGGGTACCTACGAGCAGTACTTC. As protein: CASFCYAGQGTYEQYF.

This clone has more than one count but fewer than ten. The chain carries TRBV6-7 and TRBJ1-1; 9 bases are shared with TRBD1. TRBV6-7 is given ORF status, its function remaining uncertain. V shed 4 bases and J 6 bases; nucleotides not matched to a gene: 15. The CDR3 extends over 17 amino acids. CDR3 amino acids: CASSSPGQGTVFAEAFF. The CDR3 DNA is TGTGCCAGCAGTTCCCCGGGACAGGGAACGGTCTTCGCTGAAGCTTTCTTT.

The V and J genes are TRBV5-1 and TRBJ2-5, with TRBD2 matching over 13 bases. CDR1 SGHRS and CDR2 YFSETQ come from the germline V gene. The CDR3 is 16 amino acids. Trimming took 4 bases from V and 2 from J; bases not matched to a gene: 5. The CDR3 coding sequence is TGCGCCAGCAGCACGGGACTAGCGGGAAGACAAGAGACCCAGTACTTC. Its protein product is CASSTGLAGRQETQYF.

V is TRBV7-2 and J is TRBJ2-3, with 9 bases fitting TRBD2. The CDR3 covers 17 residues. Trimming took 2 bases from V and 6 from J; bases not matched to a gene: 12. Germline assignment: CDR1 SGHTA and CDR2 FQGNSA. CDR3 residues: CASSLLSGSGSGDTQYF. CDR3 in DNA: TGTGCCAGCAGCTTACTCTCGGGTAGCGGGAGCGGGGATACGCAGTATTTT. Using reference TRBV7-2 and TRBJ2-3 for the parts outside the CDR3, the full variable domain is GAGVSQSPSNKVTEKGKDVELRCDPISGHTALYWYRQSLGQGLEFLIYFQGNSAPDKSGLPSDRFSAERTGGSVSTLTIQRTQQEDSAVYLCASSLLSGSGSGDTQYFGPGTRLTVL.

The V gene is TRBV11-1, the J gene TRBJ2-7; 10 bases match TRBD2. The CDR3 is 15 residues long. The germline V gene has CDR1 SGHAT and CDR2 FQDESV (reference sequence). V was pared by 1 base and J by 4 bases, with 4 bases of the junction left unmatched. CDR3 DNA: TGTGCCAGCAGCTTAGGGACTAGCGGCCAGTACGAGCAGTACTTC. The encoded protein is CASSLGTSGQYEQYF.

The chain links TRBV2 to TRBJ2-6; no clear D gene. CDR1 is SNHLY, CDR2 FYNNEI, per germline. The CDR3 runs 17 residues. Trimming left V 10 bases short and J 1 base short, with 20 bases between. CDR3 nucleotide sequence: TGTGCCACCCCACCCGGGCCTCTTACTTCTGGGGCCAACGTCCTGACTTTC. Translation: CATPPGPLTSGANVLTF.

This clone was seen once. The CDR3, as DNA: TGTGCCAGCAGTCAAGGACACCTTCAAGAGACCCAGTACTTC. As protein: CASSQGHLQETQYF. This chain connects TRBV6-5 to TRBJ2-5; D is perhaps TRBD1 (5 bases). There are 14 residues in the CDR3. Deletions cut 5 bases from V and 2 bases from J, with 12 bases between. Germline V gives CDR1 MNHEY, CDR2 SVGAGI.

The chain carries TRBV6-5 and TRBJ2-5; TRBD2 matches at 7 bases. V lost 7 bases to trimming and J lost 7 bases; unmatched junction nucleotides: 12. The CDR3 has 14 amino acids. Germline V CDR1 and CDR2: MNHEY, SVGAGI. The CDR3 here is CASTSGGGGGTQYF. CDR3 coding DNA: TGTGCCAGCACTTCTGGGGGGGGTGGTGGGACCCAGTACTTC.

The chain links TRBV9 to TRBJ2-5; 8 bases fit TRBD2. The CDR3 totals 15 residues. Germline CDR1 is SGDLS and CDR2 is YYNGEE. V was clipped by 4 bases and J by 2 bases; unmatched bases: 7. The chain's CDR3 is CASSLSLAGQETQYF. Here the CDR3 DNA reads TGTGCCAGCAGCCTATCCTTAGCGGGGCAAGAGACCCAGTACTTC.

The CDR3 region is CAWTLSTDTQYF. The CDR3 region has the DNA TGTGCCTGGACACTTAGCACAGATACGCAGTATTTT. This chain links TRBV30 with TRBJ2-3; the D is unclear. Per germline, CDR1 GTSNPN and CDR2 SVGIG (reference sequence). The CDR3 loop spans 12 amino acids. Trimming shortened V by 4 bases and J by 0 bases, and 5 bases separated the two germline ends.

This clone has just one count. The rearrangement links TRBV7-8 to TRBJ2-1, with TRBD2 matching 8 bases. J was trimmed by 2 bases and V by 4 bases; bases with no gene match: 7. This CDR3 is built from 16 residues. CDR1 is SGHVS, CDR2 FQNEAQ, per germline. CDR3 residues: CASSSKRETTYNEQFF. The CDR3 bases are TGTGCCAGCAGCTCTAAGCGGGAGACAACCTACAATGAGCAGTTCTTC. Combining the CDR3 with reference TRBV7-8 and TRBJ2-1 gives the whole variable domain GAGVSQSPRYKVAKRGQDVALRCDPISGHVSLFWYQQALGQGPEFLTYFQNEAQLDKSGLPSDRFFAERPEGSVSTLKIQRTQQEDSAVYLCASSSKRETTYNEQFFGPGTRLTVL.

Here the CDR3 reads CASSLVPGGFYEQYF. The CDR3 nucleotides are TGTGCCAGCAGCTTGGTCCCAGGGGGGTTCTACGAGCAGTACTTC. The gene calls are TRBV5-6 and TRBJ2-7; D is perhaps TRBD1 (7 bases). The CDR3 sequence is 15 residues long. Germline-derived CDR1 and CDR2 are SGHDT and YYEEEE. Trimming removed 0 bases at V and 3 bases at J, with 13 bases between.

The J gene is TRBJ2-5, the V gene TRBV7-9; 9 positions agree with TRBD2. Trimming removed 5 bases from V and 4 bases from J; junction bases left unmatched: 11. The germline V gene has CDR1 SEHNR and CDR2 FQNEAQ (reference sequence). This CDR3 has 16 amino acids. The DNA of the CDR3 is TGTGCCAGCAGCCTAAGAGGTAGCGGGAGCGGAGAGACCCAGTACTTC. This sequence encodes CASSLRGSGSGETQYF.

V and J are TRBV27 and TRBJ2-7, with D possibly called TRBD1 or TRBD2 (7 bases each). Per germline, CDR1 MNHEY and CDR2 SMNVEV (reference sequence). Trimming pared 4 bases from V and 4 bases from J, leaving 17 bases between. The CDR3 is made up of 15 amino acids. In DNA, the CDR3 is TGTGCCAGCAGTTCCCCAGGGGGAGGGTTTTACGAGCAGTACTTC. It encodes CASSSPGGGFYEQYF.

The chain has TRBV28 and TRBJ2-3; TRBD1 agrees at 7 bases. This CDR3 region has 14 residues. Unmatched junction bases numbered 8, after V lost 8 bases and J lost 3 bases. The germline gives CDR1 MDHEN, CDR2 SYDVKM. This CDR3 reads CASSGQQGTDTQYF. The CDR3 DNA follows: TGTGCCAGCTCCGGGCAACAGGGGACAGATACGCAGTATTTT.

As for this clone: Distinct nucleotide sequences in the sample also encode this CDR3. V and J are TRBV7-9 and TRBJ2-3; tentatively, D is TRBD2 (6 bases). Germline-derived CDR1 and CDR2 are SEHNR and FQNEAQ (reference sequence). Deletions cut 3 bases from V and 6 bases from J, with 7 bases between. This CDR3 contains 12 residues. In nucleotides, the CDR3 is TGTGCCAGCAGCTTTCGGGGGGATACGCAGTATTTT. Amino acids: CASSFRGDTQYF.

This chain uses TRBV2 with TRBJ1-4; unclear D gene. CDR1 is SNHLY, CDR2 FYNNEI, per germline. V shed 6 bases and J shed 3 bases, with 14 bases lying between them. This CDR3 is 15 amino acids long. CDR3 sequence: CASRETGVPNEKLFF. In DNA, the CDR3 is TGTGCCAGCAGGGAGACGGGTGTCCCTAATGAAAAACTGTTTTTT.

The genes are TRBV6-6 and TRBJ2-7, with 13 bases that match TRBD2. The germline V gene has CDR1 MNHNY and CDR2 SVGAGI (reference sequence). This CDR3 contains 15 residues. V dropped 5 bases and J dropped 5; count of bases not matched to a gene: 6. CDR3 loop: CASSPGLAGVDEQYF. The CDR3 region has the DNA TGTGCCAGCAGTCCAGGACTAGCGGGAGTGGACGAGCAGTACTTC.

CDR3 sequence reads: CASSVGGSADTQYF. The DNA of the CDR3 is TGTGCCAGCAGCGTAGGCGGGAGTGCGGATACGCAGTATTTT. The chain couples TRBV9 to TRBJ2-3; 7 bases agree with TRBD2. CDR1 SGDLS and CDR2 YYNGEE come from the germline V gene. The trim removed 0 bases at V and 6 bases at J, leaving 4 bases unmatched. The CDR3 totals 14 residues.